This TCR beta chain was identified in a study of blood T cell repertoires in COVID-19. Original processing notes: Estimated nucleated cell counts came from reference gene primer amplification. Here immunoSEQ multiplex PCR was the method, and the copy in TCRdb shows in-frame clones only, minus some. The V and J calls and clone size were taken over from that table, and D and trimming were inferred from the DNA. The table lists about 220,000 clones, roughly nine tenths of them singletons, with 1.9% in the top ten. There are 14 residues in the CDR3. V was pared by 7 bases and J by 3 bases, with 15 bases between. Germline V gene lookup returns CDR1 MNHNY and CDR2 SVGAGI (reference sequence).

The clonotype comes from a man aged 35 to 55 with active or convalescent COVID-19. This chain connects TRBV6-6 to TRBJ1-1; D call uncertain. The sequenced sample consisted of peripheral blood. The CDR3: CASTQAGVHTEAFF. In DNA, the CDR3 is TGTGCCAGCACTCAAGCCGGGGTTCACACTGAAGCTTTCTTT.